What follows are 23 T cell receptor beta chains derived from one specimen sequenced in a study of T cells in Graves' hyperthyroidism and ophthalmopathy. There were TCR beta CDR3 regions amplified from RNA transcripts. TCR CDR3 regions were first amplified by RT-PCR with HTBI primers. TCRdb analysed the multiplex PCR reads with MiXCR anew, one entry per CDR3 protein. The sample carries 490,000 or so distinct CDR3 sequences, roughly 23% recorded once. Sequences were obtained from blood. The receptors come from an older woman with Graves' ophthalmopathy.

This clonotype showed up many times. The genes are TRBV28 and TRBJ2-5; D is unclear. The CDR3 is 13 amino acids. Trimming left V 1 base short and J 7 bases short, with 10 bases between. Looked up from germline, CDR1 is MDHEN and CDR2 is SYDVKM. This chain's CDR3 is CASSLYPTPTQYF. As DNA, the CDR3 is TGTGCCAGCAGTTTATACCCGACACCGACCCAGTACTTC.

This clonotype was observed a handful of times. The rearrangement uses TRBV30 and TRBJ2-2; TRBD1 matches 7 bases. The CDR3 extends over 16 amino acids. Unmatched junction bases numbered 13, after V lost 4 bases and J lost 5 bases. Germline V gives CDR1 GTSNPN, CDR2 SVGIG (reference sequence). In DNA form, the CDR3 reads TGTGCCTGGATAGATCGACAGGGCAGAAGTACCGGGGAGCTGTTTTTT. This codes for CAWIDRQGRSTGELFF.

The rearrangement joins TRBV18 to TRBJ1-5; tentatively, D is TRBD1 (5 bases). The CDR3 has 13 residues. Germline loops: CDR1 KGHSH, CDR2 LQKENI. Trimming cost V 3 bases and J 6 bases, with 9 bases left between them. This CDR3 reads CASSPGEGQPQHF. In DNA, the CDR3 is TGTGCCAGCTCACCGGGGGAGGGTCAGCCCCAGCATTTT.

This clonotype was seen many times. The rearrangement links TRBV27 to TRBJ1-2, with 9 bases matching TRBD1. The junction had 12 bases not matched to a gene; V was cut back by 6 bases and J by 1 base. The CDR3 extends over 17 amino acids. Per the germline V gene, CDR1 is MNHEY and CDR2 is SMNVEV (reference sequence). CDR3 residues: CASSPGTGSSINYGYTF. CDR3 nucleotide sequence: TGTGCCAGCAGCCCCGGGACAGGGAGTTCCATTAACTATGGCTACACCTTC.

This clonotype was counted many times. The chain carries TRBV19 and TRBJ2-3; 8 positions agree with TRBD2. V lost 3 bases and J lost 4; bases outside the gene matches: 6. This CDR3 contains 15 residues. CDR1 LNHDA and CDR2 SQIVND come from the germline V gene (reference sequence). The CDR3 region is CASSMSGSGPDTQYF. The CDR3 bases are TGTGCCAGTAGTATGAGCGGGAGCGGCCCAGATACGCAGTATTTT. The full variable domain, completed using reference TRBV19 and TRBJ2-3, is DGGITQSPKYLFRKEGQNVTLSCEQNLNHDAMYWYRQDPGQGLRLIYYSQIVNDFQKGDIAEGYSVSREKKESFPLTVTSAQKNPTAFYLCASSMSGSGPDTQYFGPGTRLTVL.

This clonotype appeared a few times. The chain links TRBV11-2 to TRBJ1-2; the D is unclear. Trimming shortened V by 1 base and J by 3 bases, and 6 bases separated the two germline ends. The CDR3 sequence is 13 residues long. Germline CDR1 is SGHAT and CDR2 is FQNNGV. CDR3 sequence reads: CASSLGSDYGYTF. CDR3 DNA sequence: TGTGCCAGCAGCTTAGGATCAGACTATGGCTACACCTTC.

This clonotype occurred a few times. CDR3 residues: CASSESDSSNQPQHF. The CDR3 DNA reads as TGTGCCAGCAGTGAGTCAGACAGCAGCAATCAGCCCCAGCATTTT. The rearrangement joins TRBV25-1 to TRBJ1-5; TRBD1 is a possible D gene (5 bases). The germline V gene has CDR1 MGHDK and CDR2 SYGVNS. The CDR3 covers 15 residues. Trimming took 3 bases from V and 1 from J, leaving 10 bases between them.

This clonotype was detected ten times or more. CDR3 loop: CASSLGGFSSEGYTF. The CDR3 nucleotides are TGTGCCAGCAGCTTAGGAGGGTTCAGTTCGGAAGGCTACACCTTC. The genes are TRBV7-2 and TRBJ1-2; D gene unclear. Trimming stripped 1 base from V and 8 bases from J, with 17 bases between. Germline V gene data show CDR1 as SGHTA and CDR2 as FQGNSA. The CDR3 sequence is 15 residues long.

This clonotype was seen only a few times. The chain has TRBV5-1 and TRBJ2-7; D is uncertain. From germline, CDR1 is SGHRS and CDR2 YFSETQ. CDR3 length equals 14 residues. Trimming left V 4 bases short and J 7 bases short, with 18 bases between. The CDR3 spells CASSVDSVGREQYF. For the CDR3, the DNA is TGCGCCAGCAGCGTTGATAGTGTGGGTCGGGAGCAGTACTTC.

This clonotype showed up many times. The chain joins TRBV7-3 to TRBJ2-1; D is undetermined. With 5 bases removed from V and 3 bases from J, the gap between germline ends came to 11 bases. The CDR3 spans 14 residues. Germline CDR1 and CDR2: SGHTA and FQGTGA. For the CDR3, the DNA is TGTGCCAGCAGCATCTCGGGTCTCTACAATGAGCAGTTCTTC. Translated, it gives CASSISGLYNEQFF.

This clonotype was seen just once. This chain uses TRBV3-1 with TRBJ1-3; D is unclear. Germline V gives CDR1 LGHDT, CDR2 YNNKEL (reference sequence). The CDR3 contains 15 residues. V shed 4 bases and J shed 4 bases, with 14 bases lying between them. The chain's CDR3 is CASSRNPVKGNTIYF. The DNA of the CDR3 is TGTGCCAGCAGCCGGAACCCAGTTAAAGGAAACACCATATATTTT.

This clonotype was picked up a small number of times. The rearrangement links TRBV9 to TRBJ2-5, with TRBD2 matching 7 bases. Trimming at V came to 0 bases and at J to 2 bases, leaving 7 bases not matched to a gene. Germline V gene sequence: CDR1 SGDLS, CDR2 YYNGEE. The CDR3 runs to 16 residues. CDR3 coding DNA: TGTGCCAGCAGCGTAGGTACGGGAGGAGGGCAAGAGACCCAGTACTTC. Protein: CASSVGTGGGQETQYF.

This clonotype was seen a handful of times. V usage is TRBV28 and J usage is TRBJ1-5; D ambiguous. The V end was cut by 3 bases, the J end by 0 bases, with 9 bases between. The CDR3 runs to 15 residues. Germline loops: CDR1 MDHEN, CDR2 SYDVKM. CDR3 loop: CASSFRLYSNQPQHF. The CDR3 nucleotides read TGTGCCAGCAGTTTCCGGTTGTATAGCAATCAGCCCCAGCATTTT.

The CDR3 reads CASSGRDRGAPGELFF. For the CDR3, the DNA is TGTGCCAGTAGTGGGCGGGACAGGGGCGCCCCCGGGGAGCTGTTTTTT. The J gene is TRBJ2-2, the V gene TRBV19; 10 bases are shared with TRBD1. This CDR3 has 16 amino acids. Germline loops: CDR1 LNHDA, CDR2 SQIVND (reference sequence). Trimming cost V 5 bases and J 6 bases; bases outside gene matches: 9. Supplemented by reference TRBV19 and TRBJ2-2, the full variable domain reads DGGITQSPKYLFRKEGQNVTLSCEQNLNHDAMYWYRQDPGQGLRLIYYSQIVNDFQKGDIAEGYSVSREKKESFPLTVTSAQKNPTAFYLCASSGRDRGAPGELFFGEGSRLTVL.

The rearrangement uses TRBV3-1 and TRBJ2-2; TRBD2 might be the D (6 bases). This CDR3 comprises 15 residues. Germline-derived CDR1 and CDR2 are LGHDT and YNNKEL (reference sequence). V was clipped by 2 bases and J by 0 bases, with 7 bases between them. The DNA for the CDR3 is TGTGCCAGCAGCCAACTAGCGACGAACACCGGGGAGCTGTTTTTT. This codes for CASSQLATNTGELFF.

This clonotype has more than one count but fewer than ten. The V gene is TRBV5-1, the J gene TRBJ2-7, with TRBD2 matching over 9 bases. Losses at the gene ends were 0 bases for V and 4 bases for J; bases not matched to a gene: 5. This CDR3 contains 15 residues. Germline V gene sequence: CDR1 SGHRS, CDR2 YFSETQ. The DNA for the CDR3 is TGCGCCAGCAGCTTGGAAGGTAGCGGGAGTTACGAGCAGTACTTC. This translates into CASSLEGSGSYEQYF.

This chain joins TRBV2 and TRBJ1-4; D remains ambiguous. Trimming left V 5 bases short and J 0 bases short, with 10 bases between. The CDR3 has 15 residues. CDR1 is SNHLY and CDR2 is FYNNEI in the germline V gene. The CDR3 loop is CASSRRSATNEKLFF. The CDR3 coding sequence is TGTGCCAGCAGTCGACGGTCTGCAACTAATGAAAAACTGTTTTTT. Full variable domain (remainder filled in from reference TRBV2 and TRBJ1-4): EPEVTQTPSHQVTQMGQEVILRCVPISNHLYFYWYRQILGQKVEFLVSFYNNEISEKSEIFDDQFSVERPDGSNFTLKIRSTKLEDSAMYFCASSRRSATNEKLFFGSGTQLSVL.

The J gene is TRBJ2-7, the V gene TRBV2, with 9 bases lining up with TRBD1. Germline trimming cut 7 bases from V and 3 bases from J; bases unmatched to any gene: 7. The CDR3 is made up of 14 amino acids. The germline V gene has CDR1 SNHLY and CDR2 FYNNEI. The CDR3 reads CASISTGGIYEQYF. DNA for the CDR3: TGTGCCAGCATCTCGACAGGGGGTATCTACGAGCAGTACTTC.

This chain links TRBV11-3 with TRBJ1-5; perhaps TRBD1 as D (5 bases). The CDR3 has 17 amino acids. Trimming removed 0 bases from V and 0 bases from J, with 12 bases in between. Germline-derived CDR1 and CDR2 are SGHNT and YENEEA. For the CDR3, the DNA is TGTGCCAGCAGCTTAGACTTCGGAGGGGATAGCAATCAGCCCCAGCATTTT. Translated: CASSLDFGGDSNQPQHF.

V usage is TRBV11-2 and J usage is TRBJ1-2; D is perhaps TRBD1 (5 bases). Germline CDR1 and CDR2: SGHAT and FQNNGV. The CDR3 is 20 amino acids. V was trimmed by 3 bases and J by 7 bases, leaving 33 bases between them. CDR3 DNA sequence: TGTGCCAGCAGCTTTGAGGGCGGGGGAAAAGCAGCCCATACTAAAGGTGGCTACACCTTC. Amino acids: CASSFEGGGKAAHTKGGYTF.

The rearrangement joins TRBV10-1 to TRBJ1-2, with unresolved D. Trimming removed 2 bases from V and 0 bases from J, with 13 bases in between. There are 16 residues in the CDR3. Germline-derived CDR1 and CDR2 are WNHNN and SYGVQD (reference sequence). The CDR3 region is CASSENPGRPNYGYTF. CDR3 nucleotides: TGCGCCAGCAGTGAGAACCCCGGGCGGCCTAACTATGGCTACACCTTC.

The genes are TRBV6-2 or TRBV6-3 and TRBJ2-1, with D possibly being TRBD2 (7 bases). Trimming cost V 6 bases and J 4 bases, with 13 bases left between them. Germline loops: CDR1 MNHEY, CDR2 SVGEGT. The CDR3 spans 14 residues. The CDR3 loop is CASRGGGLYNEQFF. CDR3 sequence (DNA): TGTGCCAGCAGGGGGGGGGGGCTTTACAATGAGCAGTTCTTC.

The rearrangement links TRBV18 to TRBJ2-7; the match to TRBD1 covers 7 bases. CDR3 length equals 15 residues. With V trimmed by 2 bases and J by 7 bases, 11 bases remained unmatched. Germline V gene sequence: CDR1 KGHSH, CDR2 LQKENI. CDR3 sequence: CASSPVKDRAGEQYF. CDR3 coding DNA: TGTGCCAGCTCACCAGTAAAAGACAGGGCCGGTGAGCAGTACTTC.